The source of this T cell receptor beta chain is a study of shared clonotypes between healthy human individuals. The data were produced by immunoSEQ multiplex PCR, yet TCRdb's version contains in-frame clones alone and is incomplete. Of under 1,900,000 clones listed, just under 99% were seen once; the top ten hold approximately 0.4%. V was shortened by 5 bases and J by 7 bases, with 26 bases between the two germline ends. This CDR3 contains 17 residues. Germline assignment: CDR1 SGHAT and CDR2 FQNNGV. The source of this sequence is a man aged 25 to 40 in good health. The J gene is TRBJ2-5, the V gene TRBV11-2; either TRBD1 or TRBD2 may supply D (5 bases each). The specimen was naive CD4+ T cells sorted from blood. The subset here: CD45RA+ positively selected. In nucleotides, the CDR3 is TGTGCCAGCAGCCTGGCGCGGGTTCCAGGGCTTGGTGGGACCCAGTACTTC. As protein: CASSLARVPGLGGTQYF.